This T cell receptor beta chain was profiled in a study of neoadjuvant anti-PD-1 for oral cavity cancer. Looking at the study overall: Patients without progression got a fourth dose around day 43.

Sequencing was performed with immunoSEQ multiplex PCR; in TCRdb, only in-frame clones are kept and a portion is missing. The sample contains about 12,000 clones, 71% of which appear only once. Time point described: after neoadjuvant nivolumab, at surgical resection. The germline V and J ends were trimmed by 0 bases and 5 bases, with 13 bases remaining between them. Germline V gives CDR1 SGHDN, CDR2 FVKESK. The CDR3 extends over 16 amino acids. This TCR was recovered from a person between 35 and 79 years old with oral cavity squamous cell carcinoma. The sample consisted of PBMCs, taken after nivolumab (anti-PD-1) treatment. The chain combines TRBV14 with TRBJ1-4, with a weak D call TRBD1 (5 bases). The CDR3 sequence: CASSQDRSGLNEKLFF. CDR3 coding DNA: TGTGCCAGCAGCCAAGATCGCTCGGGACTGAATGAAAAACTGTTTTTT.